This T cell receptor (beta chain) was captured in a study of Graves' ophthalmopathy and Graves' hyperthyroidism. Study-wide results and limits: Ophthalmopathy progression was predicted by the model at less than 71% sensitivity and less than 80% specificity. A model of 13 signatures distinguished ophthalmopathy from stable hyperthyroidism at about 86% sensitivity and roughly 80% specificity.

The CDR3 is 14 residues long. Germline CDR1 and CDR2: KGHDR and SFDVKD. Trimming cost V 7 bases and J 5 bases; bases outside gene matches: 7. From RNA, the CDR3 regions of TCR beta chains were amplified and sequenced. The workflow started with a first-round RT-PCR run with HTBI primers and then moved on to a second-round multiplex PCR. TCRdb itself ran the multiplex PCR reads through MiXCR, one entry per CDR3 protein. The data show 200,000 to 250,000 distinct CDR3 sequences, about a fifth seen once. This clonotype was seen repeatedly, ten times or more. Its target is not known. Clinical symptoms and serum thyroxine were used for diagnosis; TRAb, thyroid ultrasound and orbital computed tomography were also relied on.

This chain uses TRBV24-1 with TRBJ1-5; TRBD1 matches 7 bases. The clonotype was recovered from a woman in her fifties or sixties with Graves' ophthalmopathy. Sequencing was carried out using peripheral blood. The CDR3 sequence: CATSPTGVDQPQHF. The CDR3 DNA reads TGTGCCACCAGCCCCACAGGGGTCGATCAGCCCCAGCATTTT.